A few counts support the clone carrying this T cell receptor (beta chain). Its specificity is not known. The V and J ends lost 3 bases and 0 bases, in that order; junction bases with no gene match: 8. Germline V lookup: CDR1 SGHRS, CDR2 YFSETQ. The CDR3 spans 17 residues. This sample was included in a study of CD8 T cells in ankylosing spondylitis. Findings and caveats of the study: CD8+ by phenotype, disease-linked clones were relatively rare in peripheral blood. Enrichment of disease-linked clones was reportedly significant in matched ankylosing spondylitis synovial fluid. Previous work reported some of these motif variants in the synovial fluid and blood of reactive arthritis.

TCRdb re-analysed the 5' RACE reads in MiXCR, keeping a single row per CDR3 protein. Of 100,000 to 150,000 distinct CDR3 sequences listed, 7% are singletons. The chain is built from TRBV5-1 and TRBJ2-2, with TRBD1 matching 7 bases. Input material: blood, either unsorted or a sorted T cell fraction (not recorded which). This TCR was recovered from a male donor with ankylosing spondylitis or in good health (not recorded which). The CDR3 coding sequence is TGCGCCAGCAGCTCAAGACAGGGCGCCGCGAACACCGGGGAGCTGTTTTTT. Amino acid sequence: CASSSRQGAANTGELFF.